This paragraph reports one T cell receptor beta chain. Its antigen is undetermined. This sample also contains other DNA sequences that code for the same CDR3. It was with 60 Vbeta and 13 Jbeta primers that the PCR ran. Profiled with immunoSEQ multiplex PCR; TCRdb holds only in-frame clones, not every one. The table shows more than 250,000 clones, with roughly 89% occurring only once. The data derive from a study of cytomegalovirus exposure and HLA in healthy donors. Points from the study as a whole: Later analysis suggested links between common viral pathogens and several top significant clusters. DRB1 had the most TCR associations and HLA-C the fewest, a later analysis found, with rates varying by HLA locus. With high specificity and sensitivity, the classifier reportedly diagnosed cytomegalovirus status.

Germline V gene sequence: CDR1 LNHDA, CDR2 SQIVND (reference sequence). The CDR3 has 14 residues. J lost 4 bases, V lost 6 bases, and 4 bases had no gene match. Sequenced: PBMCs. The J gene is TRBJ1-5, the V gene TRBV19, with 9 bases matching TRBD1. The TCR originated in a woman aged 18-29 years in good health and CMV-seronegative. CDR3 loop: CASSRQGGNQPQHF. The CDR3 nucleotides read TGTGCCAGTAGCCGACAGGGGGGAAATCAGCCCCAGCATTTT. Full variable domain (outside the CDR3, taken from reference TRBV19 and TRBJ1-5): DGGITQSPKYLFRKEGQNVTLSCEQNLNHDAMYWYRQDPGQGLRLIYYSQIVNDFQKGDIAEGYSVSREKKESFPLTVTSAQKNPTAFYLCASSRQGGNQPQHFGDGTRLSIL.